The next 15 T cell receptor beta chains were all read from a single sample in a study of tissue T cells after allogeneic stem cell transplantation. Some clones are missing from TCRdb's copy, which holds only in-frame ones; the method was immunoSEQ multiplex PCR. The sample carries about 43,000 clones, roughly 90% recorded once. Sequenced here: blood, sampled before transplantation. The receptor set was obtained from a woman between 35 and 70 years old who later had graft-versus-host disease after an allogeneic stem cell transplant.

The J gene is TRBJ2-5, the V gene TRBV18, with D possibly matching TRBD2 (5 bases). The CDR3 has 13 residues. Trimming left V 5 bases short and J 5 bases short, with 12 bases between. Germline V gene lookup returns CDR1 KGHSH and CDR2 LQKENI. The CDR3 is CASSVIQRETQYF. CDR3 DNA: TGTGCCAGCTCAGTGATTCAGCGGGAGACCCAGTACTTC.

The chain carries TRBV7-2 and TRBJ2-7; TRBD2 is a possible D gene (6 bases). CDR1 is SGHTA, CDR2 FQGNSA, per germline. The CDR3 is made up of 15 amino acids. Trimming shortened V by 2 bases and J by 2 bases, and 13 bases separated the two germline ends. DNA for the CDR3: TGTGCCAGCAGCTTACCCCGTGGCGGGACCTACGAGCAGTACTTC. Protein: CASSLPRGGTYEQYF. The variable domain in full, with the rest retrieved from reference TRBV7-2 and TRBJ2-7, is GAGVSQSPSNKVTEKGKDVELRCDPISGHTALYWYRQSLGQGLEFLIYFQGNSAPDKSGLPSDRFSAERTGGSVSTLTIQRTQQEDSAVYLCASSLPRGGTYEQYFGPGTRLTVT.

V usage is TRBV18 and J usage is TRBJ2-5; 10 bases are a match to TRBD2. The length of the CDR3 is 15 residues. The trim removed 4 bases at V and 4 bases at J, leaving 6 bases unmatched. Germline CDR1 is KGHSH and CDR2 is LQKENI. CDR3 coding DNA: TGTGCCAGCTCACAAACTAGCGGGAACAGAGAGACCCAGTACTTC. This sequence encodes CASSQTSGNRETQYF.

The V gene is TRBV7-9, the J gene TRBJ1-1, with D unclear. Germline V lookup: CDR1 SEHNR, CDR2 FQNEAQ (reference sequence). This CDR3 has 15 amino acids. V was shortened by 8 bases and J by 8 bases, with 24 bases between the two germline ends. Written as DNA, the CDR3 is TGTGCCAGCCAGATGGCGGAGGTCGGCCCCTCCGAAGCTTTCTTT. As protein: CASQMAEVGPSEAFF.

The chain employs TRBV27 and TRBJ2-3; no clear D. CDR3 length: 13 residues. Deletions cut 6 bases from V and 7 bases from J, with 14 bases between. Per the germline V gene, CDR1 is MNHEY and CDR2 is SMNVEV (reference sequence). The CDR3 here is CASRESAIYTQYF. As DNA, the CDR3 is TGTGCCAGCAGAGAGAGTGCGATTTATACGCAGTATTTT.

The chain is built from TRBV27 and TRBJ1-1; 9 nucleotides align to TRBD1. CDR1 is MNHEY, CDR2 SMNVEV, per germline (reference sequence). The V segment lost 6 bases and the J segment 3 bases; nucleotides outside the gene matches: 11. This CDR3 has 16 amino acids. In nucleotides, the CDR3 is TGTGCCAGCAGAGTCCCGGGACAGGGCCCGGACACTGAAGCTTTCTTT. It translates to CASRVPGQGPDTEAFF.

The V gene is TRBV19, the J gene TRBJ1-2; D unclear. V shed 4 bases and J shed 1 base, with 13 bases lying between them. The CDR3 contains 15 residues. Per the germline V gene, CDR1 is LNHDA and CDR2 is SQIVND (reference sequence). Here the CDR3 DNA reads TGTGCCAGTAGTAAGACCGTTGGGGTTAACTATGGCTACACCTTC. Amino acids: CASSKTVGVNYGYTF.

This clone was counted a single time. This chain links TRBV7-9 with TRBJ2-6; D possibly corresponds to TRBD2 (6 bases). The germline CDR1 and CDR2 sequences are SEHNR and FQNEAQ (reference sequence). V dropped 5 bases and J dropped 3 bases, with 8 bases sitting between them. The CDR3 length is 14 residues. CDR3 coding DNA: TGTGCCAGCAGCCTCGGGGGTGGGGCCAACGTCCTGACTTTC. Translating gives CASSLGGGANVLTF.

V and J are TRBV7-2 and TRBJ1-5; D might be TRBD1 (5 bases). CDR1 SGHTA and CDR2 FQGNSA come from the germline V gene. CDR3 length equals 15 residues. The V end lost 3 bases, the J end lost 2 bases, and 11 bases lay between the germline ends. The CDR3 bases are TGTGCCAGCAGCTTGCAGGGTTCGGGCAATCAGCCCCAGCATTTT. Its translation is CASSLQGSGNQPQHF. Full variable domain (outside the CDR3, taken from reference TRBV7-2 and TRBJ1-5): GAGVSQSPSNKVTEKGKDVELRCDPISGHTALYWYRQSLGQGLEFLIYFQGNSAPDKSGLPSDRFSAERTGGSVSTLTIQRTQQEDSAVYLCASSLQGSGNQPQHFGDGTRLSIL.

The chain uses TRBV29-1 and TRBJ1-2, with TRBD1 matching 10 bases. The CDR3 extends over 12 amino acids. The trim removed 1 base at V and 12 bases at J, leaving 5 bases unmatched. The germline gives CDR1 SQVTM, CDR2 ANQGSEA. CDR3 coding DNA: TGCAGCGTTGAAGGGGGGACAGGGGCTAACACCTTC. Translation gives CSVEGGTGANTF. Full variable domain (outside the CDR3, taken from reference TRBV29-1 and TRBJ1-2): SAVISQKPSRDICQRGTSLTIQCQVDSQVTMMFWYRQQPGQSLTLIATANQGSEATYESGFVIDKFPISRPNLTFSTLTVSNMSPEDSSIYLCSVEGGTGANTFGSGTRLTVV.

This chain joins TRBV7-2 and TRBJ2-4, with D perhaps being TRBD1 or TRBD2 (6 bases each). With 5 bases removed from V and 7 bases from J, the gap between germline ends came to 15 bases. The CDR3 length is 14 residues. Germline CDR1 and CDR2: SGHTA and FQGNSA. The chain's CDR3 is CASSRNRGVNIQYF. The DNA of the CDR3 is TGTGCCAGCAGCCGCAATAGGGGGGTGAACATTCAGTACTTC. Filled out from reference TRBV7-2 and TRBJ2-4, the complete variable domain reads GAGVSQSPSNKVTEKGKDVELRCDPISGHTALYWYRQSLGQGLEFLIYFQGNSAPDKSGLPSDRFSAERTGGSVSTLTIQRTQQEDSAVYLCASSRNRGVNIQYFGAGTRLSVL.

The genes are TRBV28 and TRBJ1-2; D not certain. The CDR3 loop spans 11 amino acids. CDR1 is MDHEN and CDR2 is SYDVKM in the germline V gene. The V end was cut by 6 bases, the J end by 4 bases, with 6 bases between. The CDR3 reads CASSTGYGYTF. The CDR3 DNA is TGTGCCAGCAGCACGGGCTATGGCTACACCTTC.

CDR3 coding DNA: TGTGCCAGCAGCTTAGTAGAGGCATTCTACGAGCAGTACTTC. This encodes CASSLVEAFYEQYF. The gene calls are TRBV7-9 and TRBJ2-7; D is unresolved. Germline V gene lookup returns CDR1 SEHNR and CDR2 FQNEAQ (reference sequence). The CDR3 has 14 residues. The V end was cut by 1 base, the J end by 3 bases, with 10 bases between.

The chain joins TRBV28 to TRBJ1-6, with D tentatively TRBD1 (5 bases). The CDR3 sequence is 14 residues long. Germline V gene lookup returns CDR1 MDHEN and CDR2 SYDVKM. Between the trimmed V and J ends, which lost 7 bases and 7 bases, there was a span of 14 bases. The CDR3 spells CASTPTVQNSPLHF. CDR3 DNA sequence: TGTGCCAGCACCCCGACAGTGCAGAATTCACCCCTCCACTTT.

The chain links TRBV5-1 to TRBJ2-7; no clear D gene. The CDR3 consists of 11 residues. Deletions cut 0 bases from V and 6 bases from J, with 4 bases between. CDR1 is SGHRS, CDR2 YFSETQ, per germline. The CDR3 bases are TGCGCCAGCAGCTTGGGGCGCGAGCAGTACTTC. It yields the protein CASSLGREQYF.